A single sample is the source of the 5 T cell receptor beta chains below, sequenced in a study of identifying expanded T cells in peripheral blood. Sequencing used immunoSEQ multiplex PCR; TCRdb keeps in-frame clones, though not all of them. The sample carries about 85,000 clones, approximately 91% recorded once. The source material was blood. The source is a person aged 18 to 70 in good health.

The chain has TRBV6-6 and TRBJ1-3, with D possibly TRBD1 on 6 matching bases. This CDR3 spans 15 amino acids. Germline V gives CDR1 MNHNY, CDR2 SVGAGI (reference sequence). Trimming took 5 bases from V and 0 from J, leaving 11 bases between them. In nucleotides, the CDR3 is TGTGCCAGCAGTACGGGGGGGGCCTCTGGAAACACCATATATTTT. Translated, it gives CASSTGGASGNTIYF.

This clone was seen a handful of times. The chain has TRBV29-1 and TRBJ2-3, with unresolved D. The CDR3 consists of 12 residues. V gave up 3 bases and J gave up 11 bases, with 15 bases separating them. Looked up from germline, CDR1 is SQVTM and CDR2 is ANQGSEA. CDR3 residues: CSVDSRNEVQYF. For the CDR3, the DNA is TGCAGCGTTGATTCCCGAAACGAGGTGCAGTATTTT.

The V gene is TRBV6-6, the J gene TRBJ2-4; 11 positions match TRBD1. The CDR3 runs 15 residues. V shed 1 base and J 5 bases; nucleotides not matched to a gene: 1. Germline lookup yields CDR1 MNHNY and CDR2 SVGAGI (reference sequence). The CDR3 DNA sequence: TGTGCCAGCAGTTACTTGGGACAGGGGGAAAACATTCAGTACTTC. Amino acid sequence: CASSYLGQGENIQYF.

V usage is TRBV7-3 and J usage is TRBJ2-1; a weak D match, TRBD1 (5 bases). Per the germline V gene, CDR1 is SGHTA and CDR2 is FQGTGA. The V end was cut by 2 bases, the J end by 7 bases, with 15 bases between. This CDR3 is 15 amino acids long. CDR3 nucleotide sequence: TGTGCCAGCAGCTTAGGACCCCGACAGACAAATGAGCAGTTCTTC. Translating it yields CASSLGPRQTNEQFF.

This clone was recorded once. The V and J genes are TRBV5-5 and TRBJ2-7, with 7 bases that match TRBD1. CDR1 SGHKS and CDR2 YYEKEE come from the germline V gene (reference sequence). This CDR3 comprises 14 residues. V shed 4 bases, J shed 5 bases, and the junction held 9 bases outside the gene matches. CDR3 region: CASSKKDRFHEQYF. The CDR3 region has the DNA TGTGCCAGCAGCAAGAAGGACAGGTTCCACGAGCAGTACTTC.